This TCR beta chain is from a study of T cell responses to AZD1222 COVID-19 vaccine. Findings and limits, study-wide: Clonal diversity was possibly underestimated, and white British individuals and females predominated among donors. With dominance at 160-218 and 743-854, vaccine-associated CD4 TCRs spanned spike. Two doses of AZD1222 preceded a rise in Spike-specific TCR breadth and depth.

Recipients boosted at about 4 weeks or about 12 weeks are pooled. About this clone itself: The antigen is not known.

The V and J ends lost 5 bases and 5 bases, in that order; junction bases with no gene match: 1. CDR1 and CDR2 from the germline V gene are SGHNT and YENEEA. The CDR3 is 15 residues long. Some clones are missing from TCRdb's copy, which holds only in-frame ones; the method was immunoSEQ multiplex PCR. The profile shows approximately 100,000 clones, roughly nine tenths of them singletons. The source was peripheral blood, collected 28 days after the second AZD1222 dose. This chain joins TRBV11-3 and TRBJ2-2, with TRBD2 matching 14 bases. This receptor was taken from an adult who received the AZD1222 COVID-19 vaccine. CDR3 protein: CASSRLAGGTGELFF. The CDR3 DNA is TGTGCCAGCAGCCGACTAGCGGGAGGGACCGGGGAGCTGTTTTTT.